This T cell receptor (beta chain) came from a study of cytomegalovirus exposure and HLA in healthy donors listed by TCRdb under 2017. Some background on the complete study: An earlier analysis of several hundred of the donors reported more than 250 Gb of sequence data and 117 million unique TCR beta sequences from about 200 million T cells. An early release that covered approximately 600 HLA-typed donors contained 300 to 350 gigabases of sequencing data and around 85 million unique TCR sequences. Of the 300 to 450 genotyped donors, 65% to 90% fell in the genetic ancestry cluster associated with self-reported Caucasian donors. The study was designed to test whether signatures of past pathogen exposure could be identified by cataloging public T cell receptors. Using immunosequencing, the study profiled T cell repertoires from some 670 subjects and related those repertoires to cytomegalovirus serostatus. In addition to the first cohort of approximately 650 subjects, a separate validation cohort of 120 different subjects was used. To predict cytomegalovirus infection status, the study combined high-throughput TCR immunosequencing, statistical association of individual TCRs with disease status, and machine learning. To study patterns of TCR occurrence, a later analysis re-analyzed previously published TCR beta repertoires from around 660 donors and added high-resolution HLA genotyping. The later analysis used no new phenotypic data to find candidate immune exposures, relying instead on TCR beta sequences and their occurrence across donors. In an earlier analysis of about 590 of the donors, high-throughput TCR beta sequencing was used to judge whether each TCR beta V gene segment behaved as functional or pseudogenic. Donor age, sex, ethnicity and CMV serostatus were collected together with the repertoire data. A later genetic analysis took genome-wide SNP genotypes for about 65% of the 666 donors and used that subset as a discovery cohort. All discovery cohort repertoires had been generated using a single sequencing platform. Both class I and class II loci were covered by HLA typing, at four-digit resolution. Typing coverage varied by locus: roughly 629-630 donors for A, B, C, DRB1 and DQB1; approximately 500 for DQA1; 606 for DPA1; roughly 470 for DPB1. Because of strong linkage in the cohort, 5 or 6 DR-DQ haplotypes were treated as single units for association and clustering. On average, roughly 200,000 unique TCR beta nucleotide sequences were sequenced per donor among 398 genotyped donors of the cohort, with roughly 19% of those sequences being non-productive.

General findings and caveats noted by the study authors: Specific HLA alleles were associated with 18,000 or so TCR beta sequences at a false discovery rate of 0.05 in a later analysis. In vitro tests confirmed that a few of the cytomegalovirus-associated TCR beta chains recognize cytomegalovirus antigens. Most TCR sequences were seen in very few donors, while some public TCRs were found in many individuals. In a later analysis, the rate of TCR association differed among HLA loci, with DRB1 alleles having the most associated TCRs and HLA-C alleles having the fewest. The classifier was reported to diagnose cytomegalovirus status with high specificity and sensitivity in both the original and validation cohorts. In a later analysis, most CMV-associated TCR beta chains were found to appear HLA-restricted, with HLA associations seemingly driven largely by CMV exposure. The only immune exposure information available for the cohort was CMV serostatus. In a later analysis, HLA-associated TCR beta chains were found to be more clonally expanded and to have lower generation probabilities than equally common non-associated chains. A further reported finding was that TCR beta sequences accurately predicted the HLA-A and HLA-B alleles for most subjects in the first cohort. The earlier analysis of fewer than 750 of the donors excluded roughly 17 rarely observed V segments, including chromosome 9 orphons, because counts were too low. In an earlier analysis of around 500 of the donors, most TCR beta V segments appeared in productive rearrangements about 87% or about 30% of the time, broadly matching IMGT annotations. Sequencing depth was assumed to be roughly uniform across donors in the presence/absence analyses, though that assumption may not hold. A later genetic analysis reported fewer N-insertions in productive TCRs among donors in an Asian-associated ancestry cluster than the roughly 700-donor mean. Because some donors lacked HLA typing at each locus, the association tests relied only on the typed subset. A later analysis reported that several top co-occurrence clusters appeared linked to parvovirus B19, influenza, CMV and Epstein-Barr virus. The cohort was sequenced for TCR beta chains only, and without alpha or paired-chain data the features that could be detected were limited. The sequencing pipeline was judged likely to have produced a cluster of highly shared sequence variants as a technical artifact. Correlated functional status among segregating V segments might reflect linkage disequilibrium, but an unknown experimental factor could not be ruled out. It was suggested by the authors that the approach could potentially be generalized to other disease states and immunological phenotypes. In the study, around 160 TCR beta chains were listed as associated with cytomegalovirus. An association between a missense DCLRE1C variant and V-gene and J-gene trimming of TCR beta chains was found in a later genetic analysis and replicated in an independent cohort. When HLA alleles, especially DR and DQ, strongly co-occurred, TCR associations were difficult to assign to individual alleles.

As for this clone: Its antigen is still unknown. One base away there is no much larger clone; base qualities are not given.

The cohort comprised approximately 700 healthy bone marrow donors. At the time of sampling, all cohort members were nominally healthy, though unrecorded immune exposures were likely present. Of the approximately 610 cohort members, around 280 had positive CMV serostatus and roughly 350 had negative CMV serostatus, and CMV serostatus was not recorded for the donor. Every donor gave a peripheral blood sample, and the peripheral blood mononuclear cells from that sample were used for TCR beta sequencing. The Qiagen DNeasy Blood Extraction Kit was used to extract genomic DNA from the blood cell samples. Library method: the immunoSEQ multiplex PCR assay. The multiplex PCR relied on a mix of 60 forward primers for TCR Vbeta segments and 13 reverse primers for TCR Jbeta segments. A multiplex PCR assay on genomic DNA amplified the CDR3 region of rearranged TCR beta genes. On the Illumina HiSeq System, the amplified TCR beta libraries were sequenced as 87-base-pair reads. The paper's processing steps were these. A later analysis counted about 82 million unique TCR beta chains across the 666 repertoires, and 9 million to 14 million of these chains were shared by at least two donors. To remove PCR and sequencing errors, raw reads were error-corrected and collapsed into unique sequences using a nearest-neighbor algorithm that merged closely related sequences. V, D and J gene segments were assigned by aligning CDR3 sequences to IMGT reference sequences. For a sequence to be retained, at least a six-nucleotide match to both a V gene segment and a J gene segment was required. A rearrangement was called productive if the CDR3 had no stop codons and remained in frame with V and J, and every other rearrangement was called non-productive. Following IMGT convention, CDR3 was defined as the stretch from the second conserved V-encoded cysteine to the conserved J-encoded phenylalanine. Sequences without an unambiguous match to a single V gene segment were excluded from the earlier analysis of about 640 of the donors. In an earlier analysis of approximately 590 of the donors, a V segment was called functional when productive rearrangements were above 56.7%, and segregating when the standard deviation between donors exceeded 5%. To diagnose cytomegalovirus status from the catalog of TCR beta chain sequences, a statistical classification framework was built. A later analysis assigned V and J genes by comparing TCR nucleotide sequences with IMGT/GENE-DB human TR gene sequences. A later analysis assigned CDR3 sequences and most-parsimonious VDJ recombination scenarios with the TCRdist pipeline. A later analysis defined each TCR beta chain by its CDR3 amino acid sequence plus V-gene family, and excluded reads lacking a unique V-gene family. A later analysis removed 592 highly shared, low-generation-probability nucleotide sequences to deal with suspected cross-contamination and a sequencing artifact. In a later analysis, a clonal expansion index for each public chain was calculated from normalized within-repertoire ranks of inferred template counts. Generation probabilities in a later analysis came from a VDJ recombination model fitted to out-of-frame rearrangements, and those results were checked against IGoR. Hypergeometric tests were used in a later analysis to score TCR-TCR, TCR-HLA and TCR-CMV co-occurrence, with a repertoire-size bias correction applied to the TCR pairs. False discovery rates were estimated in a later analysis by permuting HLA or CMV assignments 20 times. A later analysis grouped co-occurring TCRs with DBSCAN, adding TCRdist sequence similarity when clustering within HLA-allele-positive subsets. Repertoires with fewer than 30,000 or more than 120,000 public chains, plus five repertoires with anomalous nucleotide sharing, were excluded from co-occurrence clustering. This is the immuneACCESS table as TCRdb keeps it, with only in-frame sequences that have V and J called. A part of the clones is gone; compared with another copy, unresolved V genes explain less than half, and the rest is unexplained. From that table come the V and J calls and clone size; the DNA was used to work out D and trimming. The sample yields roughly 20,000 clones; approximately 80% were counted once. The top ten clonotypes cover roughly a fifth of the sample.

The sequence was obtained from a human donor in good health. Sequencing was done on a sample of PBMCs.

The DNA sequence follows: TGCGCCAGCAGCCCGGACGCGGGACAGGGACATGGCTACACCTTC. This gives the protein CASSPDAGQGHGYTF. Recombination connected TRBV5-1 to TRBJ1-2; 9 junctional bases match TRBD1. The germline V and J ends show losses of 4 bases and 6 bases respectively, and no gene match explains 10 bases of the junction. The CDR3 holds 15 amino acids from the cysteine to the phenylalanine. Here the CDR3 DNA is all that survives: 45 bases in frame from base 1. CDR1 and CDR2 (SGHRS, YFSETQ) derive from the germline V gene.